The clone carrying this T cell receptor (beta chain) turned up a few times. This entry belongs to a study of blood T cell repertoires in COVID-19. About the research overall: The samples span acute and convalescent COVID-19 from the United States, Italy and Spain. In each case, the material was cDNA or gDNA derived from T cells, B-cell-depleted T cells, or PBMCs.

Original methodology: Estimation of nucleated cell counts was performed using reference gene primer amplification. Here immunoSEQ multiplex PCR was the method, and the copy in TCRdb shows in-frame clones only, minus some. V and J calls plus clone size are reproduced from that table; the DNA served to infer D and trimming. The sample shows under 500,000 clones, roughly 89% of them seen only once. Trimming took 1 base from V and 1 from J, leaving 15 bases between them. The CDR3 is 17 amino acids. The germline V gene encodes CDR1 MGHRA and CDR2 YSYEKL. Source material: peripheral blood. V gene TRBV4-1 combines with J gene TRBJ2-3; D possibly corresponds to TRBD1 (6 bases). The clonotype originates from a young woman with acute or convalescent COVID-19. The CDR3 loop is CASSQVPSGVRTDTQYF. The CDR3 DNA reads TGCGCCAGCAGCCAAGTACCATCAGGGGTACGCACAGATACGCAGTATTTT.